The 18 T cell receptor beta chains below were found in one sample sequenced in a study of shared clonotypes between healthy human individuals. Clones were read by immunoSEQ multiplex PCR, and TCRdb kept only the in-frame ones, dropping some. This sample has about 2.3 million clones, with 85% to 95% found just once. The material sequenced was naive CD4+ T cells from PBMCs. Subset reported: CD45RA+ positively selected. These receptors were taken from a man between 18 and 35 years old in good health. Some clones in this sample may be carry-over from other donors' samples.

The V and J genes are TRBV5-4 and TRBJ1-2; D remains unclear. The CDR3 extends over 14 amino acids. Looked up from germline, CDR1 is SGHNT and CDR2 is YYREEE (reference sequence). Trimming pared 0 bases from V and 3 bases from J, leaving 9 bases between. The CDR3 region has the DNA TGTGCCAGCAGCTTGGGGGGTAAGGACTATGGCTACACCTTC. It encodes CASSLGGKDYGYTF.

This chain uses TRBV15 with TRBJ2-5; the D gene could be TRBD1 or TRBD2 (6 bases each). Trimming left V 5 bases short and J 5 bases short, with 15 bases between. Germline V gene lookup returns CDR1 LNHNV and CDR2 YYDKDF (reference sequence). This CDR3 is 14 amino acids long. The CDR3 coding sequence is TGTGCCACCAGCCTCGGGGGCGACGGGGAGACCCAGTACTTC. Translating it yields CATSLGGDGETQYF.

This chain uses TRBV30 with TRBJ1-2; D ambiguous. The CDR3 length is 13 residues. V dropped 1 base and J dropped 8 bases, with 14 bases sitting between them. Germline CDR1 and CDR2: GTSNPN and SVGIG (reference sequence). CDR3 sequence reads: CAWSESRPGGYTF. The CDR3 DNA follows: TGTGCCTGGAGTGAATCCAGGCCTGGCGGCTACACCTTC. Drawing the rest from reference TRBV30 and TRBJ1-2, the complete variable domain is SQTIHQWPATLVQPVGSPLSLECTVEGTSNPNLYWYRQAAGRGLQLLFYSVGIGQISSEVPQNLSASRPQDRQFILSSKKLLLSDSGFYLCAWSESRPGGYTFGSGTRLTVV.

CDR3 nucleotides: TGTGCCAGCAGCCAAAGCCGGGTCCTGGGTACCGGGGAGCTGTTTTTT. Translation: CASSQSRVLGTGELFF. J is TRBJ2-2 and V is TRBV4-2; D call uncertain. Germline V gene lookup returns CDR1 LGHNA and CDR2 YNFKEQ. The CDR3 has 16 amino acids. With 2 bases removed from V and 5 bases from J, the gap between germline ends came to 15 bases.

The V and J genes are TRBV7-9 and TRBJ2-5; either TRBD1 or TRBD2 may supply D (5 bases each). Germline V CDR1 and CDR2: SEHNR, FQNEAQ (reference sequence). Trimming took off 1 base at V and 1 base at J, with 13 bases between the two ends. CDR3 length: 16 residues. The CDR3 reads CASSLVGGSTQETQYF. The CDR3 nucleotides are TGTGCCAGCAGCTTAGTTGGGGGTTCCACCCAAGAGACCCAGTACTTC.

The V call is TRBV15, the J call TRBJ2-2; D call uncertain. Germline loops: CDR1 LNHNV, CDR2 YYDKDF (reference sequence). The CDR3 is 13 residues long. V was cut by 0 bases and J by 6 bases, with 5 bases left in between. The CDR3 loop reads CATSREGPGELFF. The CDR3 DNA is TGTGCCACCAGCAGAGAAGGGCCCGGGGAGCTGTTTTTT.

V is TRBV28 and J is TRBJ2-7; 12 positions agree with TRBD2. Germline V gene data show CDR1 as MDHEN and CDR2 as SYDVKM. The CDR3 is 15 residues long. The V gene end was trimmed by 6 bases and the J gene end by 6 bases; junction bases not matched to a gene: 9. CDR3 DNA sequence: TGTGCCAGCAGCAAGCCCGGACTAGCGGGAAGCGAGCAGTACTTC. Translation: CASSKPGLAGSEQYF.

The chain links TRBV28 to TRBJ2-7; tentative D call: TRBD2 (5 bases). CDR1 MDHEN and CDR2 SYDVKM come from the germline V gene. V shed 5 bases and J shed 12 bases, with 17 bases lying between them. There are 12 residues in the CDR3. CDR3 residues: CASSEGTSFAYF. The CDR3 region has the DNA TGTGCCAGCAGTGAGGGTACCAGTTTCGCGTACTTC.

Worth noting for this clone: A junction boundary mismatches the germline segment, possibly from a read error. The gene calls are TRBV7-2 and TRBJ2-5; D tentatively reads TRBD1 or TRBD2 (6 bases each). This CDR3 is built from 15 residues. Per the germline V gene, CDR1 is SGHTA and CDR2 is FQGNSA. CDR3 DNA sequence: TGTGCCAGCAGTTTAGGGGGGAACCCCTCGGAGACCCAGTACTTC. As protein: CASSLGGNPSETQYF.

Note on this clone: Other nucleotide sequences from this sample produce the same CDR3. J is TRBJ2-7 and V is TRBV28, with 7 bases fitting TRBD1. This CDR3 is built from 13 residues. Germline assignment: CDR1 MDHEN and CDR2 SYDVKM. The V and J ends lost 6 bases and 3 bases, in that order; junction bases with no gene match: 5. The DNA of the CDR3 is TGTGCCAGCAGGACGGGACAGTTCTACGAGCAGTACTTC. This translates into CASRTGQFYEQYF.

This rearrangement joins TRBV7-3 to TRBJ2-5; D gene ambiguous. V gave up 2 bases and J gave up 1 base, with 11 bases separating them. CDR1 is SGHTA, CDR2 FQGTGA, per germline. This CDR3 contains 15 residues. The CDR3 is CASSLLGSSQETQYF. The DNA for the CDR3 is TGTGCCAGCAGCTTATTAGGTAGCAGCCAAGAGACCCAGTACTTC.

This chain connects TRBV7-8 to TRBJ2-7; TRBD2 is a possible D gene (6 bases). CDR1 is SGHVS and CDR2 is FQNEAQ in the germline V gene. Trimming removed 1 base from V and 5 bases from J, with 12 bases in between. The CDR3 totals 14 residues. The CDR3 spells CASSLGLGGDEQYF. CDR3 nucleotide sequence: TGTGCCAGCAGCTTAGGACTAGGTGGCGACGAGCAGTACTTC.

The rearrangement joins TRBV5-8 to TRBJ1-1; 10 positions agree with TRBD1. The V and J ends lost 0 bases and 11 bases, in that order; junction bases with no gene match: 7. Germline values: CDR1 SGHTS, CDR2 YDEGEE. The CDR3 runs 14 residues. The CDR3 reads CASSLGGTGVYAFF. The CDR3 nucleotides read TGTGCCAGCAGCTTGGGGGGGACAGGGGTGTATGCTTTCTTT.

The CDR3 region has the DNA TGTGCCAGCAGCAAAGAGCCCGGGGGGGTCGGGGTAAAACCCACAGATACGCAGTATTTT. Its translation is CASSKEPGGVGVKPTDTQYF. V is TRBV21-1 and J is TRBJ2-3; the table's D call, TRBD2, was not checked against the DNA. TRBV21-1 is labeled a pseudogene. This CDR3 has 20 amino acids.

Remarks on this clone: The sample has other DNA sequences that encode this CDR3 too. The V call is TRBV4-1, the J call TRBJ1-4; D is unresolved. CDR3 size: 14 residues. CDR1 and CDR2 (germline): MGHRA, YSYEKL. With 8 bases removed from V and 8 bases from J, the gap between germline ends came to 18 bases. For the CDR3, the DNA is TGCGCCAGCGGGGAGACACTCCGAAAAGAAAAACTGTTTTTT. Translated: CASGETLRKEKLFF.

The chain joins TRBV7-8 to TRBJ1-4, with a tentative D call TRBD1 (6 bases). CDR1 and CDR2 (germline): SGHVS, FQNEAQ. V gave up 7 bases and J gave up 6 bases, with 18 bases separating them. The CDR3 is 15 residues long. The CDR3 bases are TGTGCCAGCACCTCCTGGGTCGGGGGCGATGAAAAACTGTTTTTT. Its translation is CASTSWVGGDEKLFF.

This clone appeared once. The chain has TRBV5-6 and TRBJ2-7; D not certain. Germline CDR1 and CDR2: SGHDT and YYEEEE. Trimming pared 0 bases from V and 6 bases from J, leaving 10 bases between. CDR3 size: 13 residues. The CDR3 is CASSLAGQVEQYF. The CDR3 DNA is TGTGCCAGCAGCTTGGCAGGCCAAGTCGAGCAGTACTTC.

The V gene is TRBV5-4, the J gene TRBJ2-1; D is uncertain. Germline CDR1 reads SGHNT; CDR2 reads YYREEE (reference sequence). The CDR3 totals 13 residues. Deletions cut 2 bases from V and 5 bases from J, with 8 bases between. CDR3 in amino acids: CASSLGRNNEQFF. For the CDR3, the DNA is TGTGCCAGCAGCTTAGGTAGGAACAATGAGCAGTTCTTC.